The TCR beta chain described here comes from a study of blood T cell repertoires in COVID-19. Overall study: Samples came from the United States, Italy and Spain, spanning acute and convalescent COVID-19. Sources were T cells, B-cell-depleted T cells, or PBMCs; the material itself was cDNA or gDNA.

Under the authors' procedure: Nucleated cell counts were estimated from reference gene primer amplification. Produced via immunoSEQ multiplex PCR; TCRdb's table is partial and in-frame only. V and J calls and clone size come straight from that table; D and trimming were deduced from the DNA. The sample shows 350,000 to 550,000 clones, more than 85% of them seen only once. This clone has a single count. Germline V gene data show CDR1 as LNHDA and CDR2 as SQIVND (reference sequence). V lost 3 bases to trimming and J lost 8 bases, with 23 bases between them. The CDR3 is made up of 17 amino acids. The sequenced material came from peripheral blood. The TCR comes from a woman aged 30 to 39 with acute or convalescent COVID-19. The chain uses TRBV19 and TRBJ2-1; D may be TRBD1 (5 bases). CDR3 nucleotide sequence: TGTGCCAGTAGTATTACCTCCTTAGGCAGGGCATACGATGAGCAGTTCTTC. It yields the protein CASSITSLGRAYDEQFF.